This TCR beta chain is from a study of blood T cell repertoires in COVID-19. The wider study: Samples came from the United States, Italy and Spain, spanning acute and convalescent COVID-19. PBMCs, B-cell-depleted T cells, or T cells provided the cDNA or gDNA that made up the material.

Original data processing: Amplified reference gene primers provided the basis for estimating nucleated cell counts. Sequencing used immunoSEQ multiplex PCR; TCRdb keeps in-frame clones, though not all of them. V, J and clone size reflect that table, while D and trimming were determined from the DNA. In the table there are tens of thousands of clones, approximately 91% of which are singletons. J gave up 8 bases and V 4 bases, and 8 bases lay outside the gene matches. CDR3 length: 14 amino acids. Looked up from germline, CDR1 is SQVTM and CDR2 is ANQGSEA. This receptor was obtained from a human donor in a cohort sampled during active COVID-19. Sequenced material: peripheral blood. The chain joins TRBV29-1 to TRBJ1-4, with 9 bases lining up with TRBD1. Written as DNA, the CDR3 is TGCAGCGTTGTGGCGGACAGGGGCGGGGAAAAACTGTTTTTT. Translating it yields CSVVADRGGEKLFF.